The table lists the clone carrying this T cell receptor (beta chain) with a count of one. These data come from a study of blood T cell repertoires in COVID-19. Study in general: Specimens from acute and convalescent COVID-19 originated in the United States, Italy and Spain. The analysed material was cDNA or gDNA that came from T cells, B-cell-depleted T cells, or PBMCs.

The V end lost 3 bases, the J end lost 7 bases, and 18 bases lay between the germline ends. Germline V gives CDR1 KGHSH, CDR2 LQKENI. The CDR3 loop spans 15 amino acids. Per the original methods: Estimates of nucleated cell counts were drawn from the amplification of reference gene primers. TCRdb's table, derived via immunoSEQ multiplex PCR, lists solely in-frame clones and lacks some. V and J calls and clone size follow that table, whereas D and trimming were derived from the DNA. The profile shows more than 85,000 clones, about 90% of them singletons. V usage is TRBV18 and J usage is TRBJ1-2, with a weak D call TRBD1 (5 bases). This sequence originates from a human donor in a cohort sampled during active COVID-19. Sequenced sample: peripheral blood. The CDR3 sequence: CASSPNPGLAGGYTF. The CDR3 region has the DNA TGTGCCAGCTCACCGAATCCGGGACTGGCGGGTGGCTACACCTTC.